The entry below describes one TCR beta chain. As yet, its antigen is unknown. Germline CDR1 reads SEHNR; CDR2 reads FQNEAQ (reference sequence). The CDR3 consists of 14 residues. V lost 6 bases and J 2 bases, leaving 13 bases between the germline ends. Profiled with immunoSEQ multiplex PCR; TCRdb holds only in-frame clones, not every one. This table has 100,000 to 150,000 clones, roughly 90% appearing once. The data derive from a study of T cell responses to AZD1222 COVID-19 vaccine. Study findings and constraints: Spike-specific TCR breadth and depth were elevated following two AZD1222 doses. Baseline seropositivity occurred in only a handful of AZD1222 recipients.

The rearrangement uses TRBV7-9 and TRBJ1-2, with D unresolved. The TCR was taken from an adult in good health. The sample in question was peripheral blood, obtained on day 0 of AZD1222 vaccination. The CDR3 coding sequence is TGTGCCAGCAGGGGTAGCAGCTCGAACTATGGCTACACCTTC. It encodes CASRGSSSNYGYTF.